These T cell receptor beta chains were read from a single sample in a study of cytomegalovirus exposure and HLA in healthy donors. TCRdb keeps only in-frame clones here, not all; method: immunoSEQ multiplex PCR. The sample holds around 240,000 clones, 90% seen once. Sequenced input: PBMCs. These receptors all stem from a woman in her late teens or twenties in good health and CMV-seronegative. The CDR3 runs from the conserved cysteine through the conserved F or W. D genes are given only for firm matches. The size entry is marked missing in some rows and otherwise reads once, few, many or a size class.

CDR3 DNA,CDR3 protein,clone size,J gene,D gene,V gene
TGTGCCTGGGGTAGCGGGGCCGCCTACAATGAGCAGTTCTTC,CAWGSGAAYNEQFF,.,TRBJ2-1,TRBD2,TRBV30
TGTGCCACAACAGGTTTTCGCACTGAAGCTTTCTTT,CATTGFRTEAFF,.,TRBJ1-1,.,TRBV28
TGCGCCAGCAGCCAGGATGGGGGAGGGGTGGCGCAGTACTTC,CASSQDGGGVAQYF,once,TRBJ2-7,TRBD2,TRBV4-1
TGTGCCAGCTCACTCGACAGGGGGCGAGGCTATGGCTACACCTTC,CASSLDRGRGYGYTF,.,TRBJ1-2,TRBD1,TRBV18
TGTGCCAGCTCACAGGACAGAAACAATTCACCCCTCCACTTT,CASSQDRNNSPLHF,.,TRBJ1-6,.,TRBV18
TGTGCCAGCAGCATAAGACAGGTCCCAGATACGCAGTATTTT,CASSIRQVPDTQYF,.,TRBJ2-3,.,TRBV5-8
TGTGCCAGCAGCGGGCGCCGGACGGGAACAAATCAGCCCCAGCATTTT,CASSGRRTGTNQPQHF,.,TRBJ1-5,.,TRBV13
TGTGCCAGCAGTTCCCCAGCTAGCGGACCCTACAATGAGCAGTTCTTC,CASSSPASGPYNEQFF,.,TRBJ2-1,TRBD2,TRBV27
TGTGCCAGCAGCTTTGGGCAGATCTATGGCTACACCTTC,CASSFGQIYGYTF,.,TRBJ1-2,.,TRBV5-8
TGCAGCGTTGAAGAAGTTCAGACCGGGGAGCTGTTTTTT,CSVEEVQTGELFF,.,TRBJ2-2,.,TRBV29-1
TGTGCCAGCAGCCAAGGGGGGGCAGGGGCCAATCAGCCCCAGCATTTT,CASSQGGAGANQPQHF,.,TRBJ1-5,.,TRBV7-2
TGTGCCAGCAGCTTAGTAGCGGGACAGGGGAACACTGAAGCTTTCTTT,CASSLVAGQGNTEAFF,.,TRBJ1-1,TRBD1,TRBV7-2
TGTGCCAGCAGCTTAGCCGGGAAATATAGCAATCAGCCCCAGCATTTT,CASSLAGKYSNQPQHF,.,TRBJ1-5,.,TRBV7-8
TGTGCCAGCAGTAAAACTAGCGCCACCACAGATACGCAGTATTTT,CASSKTSATTDTQYF,.,TRBJ2-3,TRBD2,TRBV5-4
TGCGCCAGCAGCCATACTGTAGGACAGAGCTCCTACAATGAGCAGTTCTTC,CASSHTVGQSSYNEQFF,.,TRBJ2-1,.,TRBV4-1
TGTGCCAGCAGCTTTCAGGGGCGTCGAGAGACCCAGTACTTC,CASSFQGRRETQYF,.,TRBJ2-5,.,TRBV5-4
TGTGCCAGCAGTGCCCTTGGACTAGCGAAGACAGATACGCAGTATTTT,CASSALGLAKTDTQYF,.,TRBJ2-3,TRBD2,TRBV6-1
TGCAGCGGGGACGGCGGGGGATCCTACAATGAGCAGTTCTTC,CSGDGGGSYNEQFF,.,TRBJ2-1,TRBD2,TRBV29-1